Shown below are 5 T cell receptor beta chains from a single sample sequenced in a study of blood T cells in healthy people across ages. Through a sample-barcoded 5' primer and a J-beta primer mix, a second PCR was run for about 7 to 12 cycles. Each CDR3 protein gets one entry after TCRdb re-called the 5' RACE reads with MiXCR. This repertoire shows 920,000 or so distinct CDR3 sequences, less than 50% found once; its top ten account for approximately 20%. Sequences were obtained from blood. These receptors originate from a woman in her sixties in good health.

This clonotype was detected only once. The J gene is TRBJ2-5, the V gene TRBV20-1; 9 bases match TRBD1. This CDR3 region has 14 residues. The V segment lost 5 bases and the J segment 2 bases; nucleotides outside the gene matches: 6. Germline-derived CDR1 and CDR2 are DFQATT and SNEGSKA (reference sequence). The CDR3 protein is CSAPGQGLQETQYF. In DNA form, the CDR3 reads TGCAGTGCTCCGGGACAGGGACTTCAAGAGACCCAGTACTTC.

This clonotype has more than one count but fewer than ten. This CDR3 reads CSASEDWDSQETQYF. The DNA for the CDR3 is TGCAGTGCTAGTGAAGATTGGGACAGCCAAGAGACCCAGTACTTC. This rearrangement joins TRBV20-1 to TRBJ2-5; the match to TRBD1 covers 7 bases. The ends lost 3 bases at V and 1 base at J; junction bases unmatched: 8. Germline V lookup: CDR1 DFQATT, CDR2 SNEGSKA (reference sequence). The CDR3 is made up of 15 amino acids.

V usage is TRBV29-1 and J usage is TRBJ2-1; TRBD2 matches at 7 bases. Germline assignment: CDR1 SQVTM and CDR2 ANQGSEA. This CDR3 is 14 amino acids long. The trim removed 6 bases at V and 4 bases at J, leaving 9 bases unmatched. The CDR3 loop is CSVYKTAGYNEQFF. For the CDR3, the DNA is TGCAGCGTGTACAAGACAGCGGGGTACAATGAGCAGTTCTTC.

The genes are TRBV5-1 and TRBJ2-7; D might be TRBD2 (5 bases). The germline V gene encodes CDR1 SGHRS and CDR2 YFSETQ. This CDR3 is built from 13 residues. V gave up 3 bases and J gave up 3 bases, with 10 bases separating them. CDR3 nucleotide sequence: TGCGCCAGCAGCTCCCGGGGAAACTACGAGCAGTACTTC. Its protein product is CASSSRGNYEQYF.

This clonotype was found a few times. The chain recombines TRBV7-9 with TRBJ2-4; 13 bases map to TRBD2. The trim removed 1 base at V and 11 bases at J, leaving 5 bases unmatched. This CDR3 is 15 amino acids long. Per the germline V gene, CDR1 is SEHNR and CDR2 is FQNEAQ (reference sequence). Here the CDR3 reads CASSLDTSGRAVQYF. The CDR3 DNA reads TGTGCCAGCAGCTTAGACACTAGCGGGAGGGCGGTTCAGTACTTC.